Included here is one T cell receptor (beta chain) sequence, with context. Its antigen is still unknown. Base-call qualities are not available, and no considerably larger clone is one nucleotide away. CDR1 and CDR2, looked up from the germline V gene (reference sequence), are SEHNR and FQNEAQ. From the cysteine up to the phenylalanine, the CDR3 has a length of 17 residues. Only the CDR3 part of the read is kept: 51 bases, read in frame from the first base. V trim: 1 base; J trim: 4 bases; unmatched bases: 10. This entry is derived from a study of cytotoxic CD8 clonotypes in ibrutinib-treated CLL listed by TCRdb under 2021. Some background on the complete study: The cohort included approximately 15 treatment-naive and roughly ten relapsed/refractory patients; roughly 17 were IGHV unmutated. Responses were partial in some 24 patients and complete in 2; after median about 63 months follow-up, about 14 stayed in remission and about twelve progressed. Samples at response were collected after a median of around twelve months of treatment, with a range of 6 to 36 months. An average of 255,043 productive templates and 80,000 to 100,000 productive rearrangements was obtained per sample. Longitudinal samples were obtainable from about 30% of the roughly 86 participants in the trial. Cryopreserved peripheral blood mononuclear cells were obtained before treatment, at response, and at either sustained remission or disease progression. Every remission and progressive disease sample was obtained while ibrutinib was still being received by the patients.

Results the study describes overall, beyond this receptor: Baseline clonality was found to be higher than that of age-matched healthy donors and was strongly correlated with circulating CD8+ T-cell counts. Public clonotypes were rare and either contracted or stayed stable during treatment, and the rise in clonality at ibrutinib response reflected the expansion of private clonotypes. Sampling times were not matched between sustained-remission and progressing patients, and lymph node repertoires were not studied. Clonality rose at ibrutinib response, remained stable during sustained remission, and dropped back toward baseline at progression.

For TCR beta library preparation, roughly 2 micrograms of genomic DNA were extracted from the cryopreserved PBMCs. High-throughput TCR beta sequencing was performed on longitudinal blood samples from CLL patients receiving ibrutinib monotherapy. Patients were enrolled in a phase 2 open-label single-center ibrutinib monotherapy trial. Each clonotype received, on average, 10x coverage in deep resolution sequencing performed on a MiSeq, where the target depth lay between 1 in 1 million and 1 in 200,000 T cells. The immunoSEQ hsTCRB Kit was used to generate TCR beta libraries. The original methods were these. The data were analyzed with ImmunoSEQ Analyzer and ImmunoSEQ Data Assistant, and V, D and J gene assignments followed IMGT definitions. Clonality, which ranges from 0 to 1, was calculated as one minus the normalized Shannon entropy of productive rearrangement frequencies. Public clonotype analysis was restricted to overrepresented clonotypes comprising at least 0.05% of each patient's repertoire. Roughly 12 age-matched healthy donor repertoires from immuneACCESS were used as controls for clonality. As stored in TCRdb, this immuneACCESS dataset retains in-frame rearrangements with V and J assigned. A fraction of the clones does not appear; measured against another copy, unresolved V genes explain less than half of the discrepancy, and the remainder lacks a known reason. V, J and clone size derive from that table, while D and trimming were established from the DNA sequence. The sample table lists fewer than 400,000 clones, 67% of them with a count of one. Of the sample, 6% to 6.5% falls within the top ten clones.

In this chain, TRBV7-9 is recombined with TRBJ2-7; 10 middle bases align to TRBD2. The receptor was derived from a human donor with chronic lymphocytic leukemia. This material consisted of PBMCs, taken after 36 months of ibrutinib treatment. The DNA is as follows: TGTGCCAGCAGCTTAGAATCGGCTAGCGGGAGTCGATACGAGCAGTACTTC. This yields the protein CASSLESASGSRYEQYF. With the rest looked up from the reference TRBV7-9 and TRBJ2-7 genes rather than sequenced, the full variable domain is DTGVSQNPRHKITKRGQNVTFRCDPISEHNRLYWYRQTLGQGPEFLTYFQNEAQLEKSRLLSDRFSAERPKGSFSTLEIQRTEQGDSAMYLCASSLESASGSRYEQYFGPGTRLTVT.